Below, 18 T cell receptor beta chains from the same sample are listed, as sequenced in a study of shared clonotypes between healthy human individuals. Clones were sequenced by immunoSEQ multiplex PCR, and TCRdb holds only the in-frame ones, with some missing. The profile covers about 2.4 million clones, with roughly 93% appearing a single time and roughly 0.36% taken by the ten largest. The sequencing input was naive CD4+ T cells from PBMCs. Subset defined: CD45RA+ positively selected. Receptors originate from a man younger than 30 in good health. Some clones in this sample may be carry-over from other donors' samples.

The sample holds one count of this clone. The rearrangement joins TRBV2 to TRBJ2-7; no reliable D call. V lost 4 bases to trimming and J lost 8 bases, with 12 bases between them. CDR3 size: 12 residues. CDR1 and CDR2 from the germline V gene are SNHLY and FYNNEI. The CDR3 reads CASSVSGFKQYF. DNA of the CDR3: TGTGCCAGCAGTGTGTCAGGCTTCAAGCAGTACTTC.

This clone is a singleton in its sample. This chain's CDR3 is CASNQGQGAQTQYF. DNA of the CDR3: TGCGCCAGCAATCAGGGACAGGGGGCACAGACCCAGTACTTC. The chain joins TRBV10-2 to TRBJ2-5; TRBD1 matches 12 bases. CDR3 length equals 14 residues. Looked up from germline, CDR1 is WSHSY and CDR2 is SAAADI. V dropped 7 bases and J dropped 6; count of bases not matched to a gene: 6.

This CDR3 is CASSPGQFGELFF. CDR3 DNA sequence: TGTGCCAGCAGCCCTGGACAATTCGGGGAGCTGTTTTTT. This chain links TRBV11-2 with TRBJ2-2, with D possibly TRBD1 on 5 matching bases. The CDR3 has 13 amino acids. Germline CDR1 reads SGHAT; CDR2 reads FQNNGV. Trimming took 5 bases from V and 7 from J, leaving 11 bases between them.

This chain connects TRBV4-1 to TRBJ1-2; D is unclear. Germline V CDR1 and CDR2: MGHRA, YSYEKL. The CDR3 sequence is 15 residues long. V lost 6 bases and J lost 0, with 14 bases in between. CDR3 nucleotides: TGCGCCAGCAGATTTCGGCAGGCGACTAACTATGGCTACACCTTC. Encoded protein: CASRFRQATNYGYTF.

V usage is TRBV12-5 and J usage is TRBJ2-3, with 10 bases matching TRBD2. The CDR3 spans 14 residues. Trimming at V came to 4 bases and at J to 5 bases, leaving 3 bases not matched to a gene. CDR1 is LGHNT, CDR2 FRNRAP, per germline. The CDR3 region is CASGSSGSGDTQYF. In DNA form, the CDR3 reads TGTGCTAGTGGTTCTAGCGGGAGCGGAGATACGCAGTATTTT.

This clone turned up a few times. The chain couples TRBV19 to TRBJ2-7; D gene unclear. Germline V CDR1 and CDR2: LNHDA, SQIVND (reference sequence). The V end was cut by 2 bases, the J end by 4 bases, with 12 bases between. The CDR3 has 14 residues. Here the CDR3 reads CASSIRPEGYEQYF. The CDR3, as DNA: TGTGCCAGTAGTATACGGCCAGAAGGATACGAGCAGTACTTC. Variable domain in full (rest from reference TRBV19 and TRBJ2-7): DGGITQSPKYLFRKEGQNVTLSCEQNLNHDAMYWYRQDPGQGLRLIYYSQIVNDFQKGDIAEGYSVSREKKESFPLTVTSAQKNPTAFYLCASSIRPEGYEQYFGPGTRLTVT.

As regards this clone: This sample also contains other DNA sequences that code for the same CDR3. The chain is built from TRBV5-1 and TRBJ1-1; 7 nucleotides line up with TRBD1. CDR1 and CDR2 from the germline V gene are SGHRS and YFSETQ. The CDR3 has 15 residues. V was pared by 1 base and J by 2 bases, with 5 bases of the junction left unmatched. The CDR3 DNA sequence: TGCGCCAGCAGCTTGACCGGGACAGCTAACACTGAAGCTTTCTTT. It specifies CASSLTGTANTEAFF.

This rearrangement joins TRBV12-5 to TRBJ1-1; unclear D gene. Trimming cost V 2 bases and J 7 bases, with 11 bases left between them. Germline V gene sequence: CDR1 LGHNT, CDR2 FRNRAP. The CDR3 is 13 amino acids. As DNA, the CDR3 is TGTGCTAGTGGTTTGTCCTGGACGGATGAAGCTTTCTTT. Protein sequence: CASGLSWTDEAFF.

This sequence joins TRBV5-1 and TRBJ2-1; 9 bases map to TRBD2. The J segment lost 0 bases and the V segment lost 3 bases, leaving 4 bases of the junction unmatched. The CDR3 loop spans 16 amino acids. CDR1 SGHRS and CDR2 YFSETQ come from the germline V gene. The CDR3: CASSSQAGGSYNEQFF. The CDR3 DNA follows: TGCGCCAGCAGCTCACAAGCGGGAGGCTCCTACAATGAGCAGTTCTTC. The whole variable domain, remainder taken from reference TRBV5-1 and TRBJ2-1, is KAGVTQTPRYLIKTRGQQVTLSCSPISGHRSVSWYQQTPGQGLQFLFEYFSETQRNKGNFPGRFSGRQFSNSRSEMNVSTLELGDSALYLCASSSQAGGSYNEQFFGPGTRLTVL.

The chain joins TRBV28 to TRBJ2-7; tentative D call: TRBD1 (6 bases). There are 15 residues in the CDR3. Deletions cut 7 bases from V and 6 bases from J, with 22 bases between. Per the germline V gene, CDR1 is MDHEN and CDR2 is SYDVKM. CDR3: CASTTVGRGDGEQYF. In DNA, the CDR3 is TGTGCCAGCACCACGGTGGGCAGGGGAGATGGCGAGCAGTACTTC.

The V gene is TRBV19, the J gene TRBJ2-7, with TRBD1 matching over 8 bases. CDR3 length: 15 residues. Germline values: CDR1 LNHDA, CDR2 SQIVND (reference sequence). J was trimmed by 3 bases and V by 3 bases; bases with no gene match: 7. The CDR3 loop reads CASSIEDRVGYEQYF. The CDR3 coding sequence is TGTGCCAGTAGTATTGAGGACAGGGTAGGCTACGAGCAGTACTTC.

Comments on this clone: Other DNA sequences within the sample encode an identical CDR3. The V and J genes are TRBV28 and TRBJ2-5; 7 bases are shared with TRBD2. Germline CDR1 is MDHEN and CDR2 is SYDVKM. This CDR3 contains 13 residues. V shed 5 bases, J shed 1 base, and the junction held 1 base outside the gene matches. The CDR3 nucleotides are TGTGCCAGCAGTGGGGGGGGCCAAGAGACCCAGTACTTC. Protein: CASSGGGQETQYF.

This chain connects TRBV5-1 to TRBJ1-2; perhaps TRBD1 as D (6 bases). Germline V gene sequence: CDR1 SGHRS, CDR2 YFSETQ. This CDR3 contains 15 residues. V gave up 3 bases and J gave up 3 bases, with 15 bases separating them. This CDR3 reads CASSYRLPGDYGYTF. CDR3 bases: TGCGCCAGCAGCTACCGGCTTCCAGGGGACTATGGCTACACCTTC.

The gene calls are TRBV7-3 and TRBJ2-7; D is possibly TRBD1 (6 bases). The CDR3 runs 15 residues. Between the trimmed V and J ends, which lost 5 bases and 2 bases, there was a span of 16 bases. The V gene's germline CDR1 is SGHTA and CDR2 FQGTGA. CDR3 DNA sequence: TGTGCCAGCAGCGATATACCAGGGGACACCTACGAGCAGTACTTC. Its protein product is CASSDIPGDTYEQYF. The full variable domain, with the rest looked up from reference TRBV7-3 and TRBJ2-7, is GAGVSQTPSNKVTEKGKYVELRCDPISGHTALYWYRQSLGQGPEFLIYFQGTGAADDSGLPNDRFFAVRPEGSVSTLKIQRTERGDSAVYLCASSDIPGDTYEQYFGPGTRLTVT.

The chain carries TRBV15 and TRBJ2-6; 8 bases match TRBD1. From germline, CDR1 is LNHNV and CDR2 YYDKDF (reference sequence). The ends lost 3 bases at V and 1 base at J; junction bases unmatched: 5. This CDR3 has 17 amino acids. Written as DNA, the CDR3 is TGTGCCACCAGCAGGGGGACAGGTACTTCTGGGGCCAACGTCCTGACTTTC. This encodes CATSRGTGTSGANVLTF.

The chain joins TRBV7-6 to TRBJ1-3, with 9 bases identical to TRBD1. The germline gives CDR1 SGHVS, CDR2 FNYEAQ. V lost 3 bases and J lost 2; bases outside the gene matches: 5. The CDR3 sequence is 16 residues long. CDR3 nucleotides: TGTGCCAGCAGCTTGGGGACAGGGACCACTGGAAACACCATATATTTT. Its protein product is CASSLGTGTTGNTIYF. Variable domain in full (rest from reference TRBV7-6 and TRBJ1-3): GAGVSQSPRYKVTKRGQDVALRCDPISGHVSLYWYRQALGQGPEFLTYFNYEAQQDKSGLPNDRFSAERPEGSISTLTIQRTEQRDSAMYRCASSLGTGTTGNTIYFGEGSWLTVV.

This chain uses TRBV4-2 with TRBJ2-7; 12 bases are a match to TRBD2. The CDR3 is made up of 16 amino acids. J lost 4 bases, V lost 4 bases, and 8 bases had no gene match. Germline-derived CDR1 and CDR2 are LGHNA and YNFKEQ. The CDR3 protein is CASSPLTSGSTYEQYF. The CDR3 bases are TGTGCCAGCAGCCCTCTGACTAGCGGGAGTACGTACGAGCAGTACTTC.

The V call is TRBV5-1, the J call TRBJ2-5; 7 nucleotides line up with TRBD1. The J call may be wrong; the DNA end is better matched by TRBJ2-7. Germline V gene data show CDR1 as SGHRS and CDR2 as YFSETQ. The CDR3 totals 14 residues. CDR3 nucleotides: TGCGCCAGCAGCTTGGGGGACAGCCCACACGAGCAGTACTTC. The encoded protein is CASSLGDSPHEQYF.